The clone carrying this T cell receptor (beta chain) has a single count. Its antigen is as yet unknown. The record originates from a study of healthy donors' naive CD4 and CD8 T cells. Study details: All functional IMGT TCR alpha variants were covered by new primers. Study results and caveats: The study did not address homeostatic proliferation effects in naive T cells. Reportedly, most V and J gene segments showed naive CD4+ versus CD8+ bias.

CD4+CD8-CD45RO-CD45RA+ cells were naive CD4+; CD8+CD4-CD45RA+CD27bright cells were naive CD8+. A linear amplification protocol produced the TCR libraries from roughly 0.5 ug of total RNA. TCRdb passed the reads through MiXCR, listing each CDR3 protein once. The repertoire holds 200,000 or so distinct CDR3 sequences, about 76% seen once, with 2.3% in the top ten. The CDR3 totals 14 residues. Germline assignment: CDR1 MNHEY and CDR2 SMNVEV (reference sequence). Deletions cut 6 bases from V and 2 bases from J, with 12 bases between. The chain couples TRBV27 to TRBJ2-3; TRBD1 is a possible D gene (6 bases). Sequences were obtained from naive CD4+ and CD8+ T cells sorted from blood, pooled from several donors. The TCR was taken from a pool of human donors in good health; the sample pools cells from several healthy donors. The CDR3 loop reads CASRRGGLTDTQYF. CDR3 bases: TGTGCCAGCAGACGAGGGGGTCTCACAGATACGCAGTATTTT.